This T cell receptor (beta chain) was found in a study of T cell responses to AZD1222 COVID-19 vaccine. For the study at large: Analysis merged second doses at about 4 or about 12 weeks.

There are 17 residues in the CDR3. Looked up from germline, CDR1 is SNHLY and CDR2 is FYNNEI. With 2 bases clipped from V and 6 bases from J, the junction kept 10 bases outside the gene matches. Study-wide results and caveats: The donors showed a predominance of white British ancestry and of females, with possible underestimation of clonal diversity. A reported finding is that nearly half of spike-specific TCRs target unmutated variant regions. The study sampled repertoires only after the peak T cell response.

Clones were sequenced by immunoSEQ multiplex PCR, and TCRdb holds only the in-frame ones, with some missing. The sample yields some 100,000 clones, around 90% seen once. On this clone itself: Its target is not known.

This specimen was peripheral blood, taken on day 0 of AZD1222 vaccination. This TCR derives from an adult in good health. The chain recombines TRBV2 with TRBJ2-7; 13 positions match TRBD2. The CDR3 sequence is CASSETSGRAALVEQYF. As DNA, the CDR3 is TGTGCCAGCAGTGAAACTAGCGGGAGGGCCGCCCTGGTCGAGCAGTACTTC.